Listed below are T cell receptor beta chains from one sample, sequenced in a study of cytomegalovirus exposure and HLA in healthy donors. Assay: immunoSEQ multiplex PCR; the TCRdb copy retains only in-frame clones and omits some. The data contain 100,000 to 150,000 clones, approximately 75% of them singletons. The sequenced sample consisted of PBMCs. These receptors came from a woman aged 50 to 60 in good health and CMV-seronegative. Each CDR3 is given with its conserved first and last residue. Fields, in order: V gene, D gene, J gene, clone size, CDR3 protein, CDR3 DNA. A D gene is named only where the DNA matches it firmly. Rows give clone size only sometimes, using once, few, many, or a class for an expanded clone.

TRBV9	TRBD2	TRBJ2-3	once	CASSVVRLADTDTQYF	TGTGCCAGCAGCGTAGTTCGACTAGCGGATACAGATACGCAGTATTTT
TRBV4-2	NA	TRBJ1-2	NA	CASSQDGEPGWSGYF	TGTGCCAGCAGCCAAGATGGGGAGCCCGGATGGAGCGGGTACTTC
TRBV19	NA	TRBJ1-1	NA	CASSMRDPWPEAFF	TGTGCCAGTAGTATGCGGGACCCCTGGCCTGAAGCTTTCTTT
TRBV29-1	NA	TRBJ2-1	NA	CSTADNEQFF	TGCAGCACCGCAGACAATGAGCAGTTCTTC
TRBV7-2	TRBD2	TRBJ2-7	few	CASSSGGEQYF	TGTGCCAGCAGCTCGGGGGGAGAGCAGTACTTC
TRBV27	TRBD1	TRBJ2-1	NA	CASRLTGDEQFF	TGTGCCAGCAGGCTTACAGGGGATGAGCAGTTCTTC
TRBV21-1	NA	TRBJ2-1	NA	CASSTAGTSGRGGNEQFF	TGTGCCAGCAGCACCGCCGGGACTAGCGGGAGGGGGGGCAATGAGCAGTTCTTC
TRBV11-2	TRBD2	TRBJ2-2	NA	CASSSSGRAGIGELFF	TGTGCCAGCAGCTCTAGCGGGAGAGCGGGGATCGGGGAGCTGTTTTTT
TRBV7-8	NA	TRBJ2-7	NA	CASVEGLKGSSYEQYF	TGTGCCAGCGTGGAGGGTCTTAAGGGGAGCTCCTACGAGCAGTACTTC
TRBV6-4	TRBD2	TRBJ2-1	NA	CASSLRLAGAVNEQFF	TGTGCCAGCAGTCTTAGACTAGCGGGGGCCGTCAATGAGCAGTTCTTC
TRBV15	NA	TRBJ2-3	NA	CATSREEYGTDTQYF	TGTGCCACCAGCAGAGAAGAGTACGGCACAGATACGCAGTATTTT
TRBV19	NA	TRBJ2-3	NA	CASSIDFSRTDTQYF	TGTGCCAGTAGTATAGATTTTTCCCGGACAGATACGCAGTATTTT
TRBV28	TRBD2	TRBJ2-1	NA	CASSVDGRAYNEQFF	TGTGCCAGCAGTGTGGACGGGAGGGCCTACAATGAGCAGTTCTTC
TRBV10-3	NA	TRBJ2-1	NA	CAIKAPNNEQFF	TGTGCCATCAAAGCCCCCAACAATGAGCAGTTCTTC
TRBV7-3	NA	TRBJ2-7	NA	CASSPQGVNDEQYF	TGTGCCAGCAGCCCGCAGGGTGTTAATGACGAGCAGTACTTC
TRBV28	NA	TRBJ2-3	NA	CASSPRDWNTDTQYF	TGTGCCAGCAGTCCCCGGGACTGGAACACAGATACGCAGTATTTT
TRBV7-6	NA	TRBJ2-2	NA	CVSSLGGTGELFF	TGTGTCAGCAGCTTAGGCGGCACTGGGGAGCTGTTTTTT
TRBV28	NA	TRBJ2-5	NA	CASGYLESGLRETQYF	TGTGCCAGCGGTTACCTCGAATCGGGACTCAGGGAGACCCAGTACTTC
TRBV5-1	NA	TRBJ1-4	few	CASSLVGGSEKLFF	TGCGCCAGCAGCTTGGTCGGGGGTTCGGAAAAACTGTTTTTT
TRBV7-9	TRBD2	TRBJ2-3	NA	CASSFRREGGTDTQYF	TGTGCCAGCAGCTTCCGACGGGAGGGAGGCACAGATACGCAGTATTTT
TRBV10-1	NA	TRBJ1-4	NA	CASLQDREKLFF	TGCGCCAGCCTTCAAGACAGAGAAAAACTGTTTTTT
TRBV30	NA	TRBJ1-1	NA	CAWSVRVNTEAFF	TGTGCCTGGAGTGTGCGGGTGAACACTGAAGCTTTCTTT
TRBV6-6	NA	TRBJ1-5	NA	CANSSQRGQHF	TGTGCCAACAGTTCCCAGCGGGGGCAGCATTTT
TRBV15	NA	TRBJ2-2	once	CATSPWTEVAGELFF	TGTGCCACCAGCCCTTGGACTGAAGTGGCCGGGGAGCTGTTTTTT
TRBV30	TRBD2	TRBJ2-1	few	CAWSGLAGDEQFF	TGTGCCTGGAGTGGACTAGCGGGAGATGAGCAGTTCTTC
TRBV13	TRBD2	TRBJ2-1	NA	CASSSPRGDNEQFF	TGTGCCAGCAGCTCCCCGCGGGGGGACAATGAGCAGTTCTTC
TRBV1	NA	TRBJ2-3	NA	CTSSQGLAPDTQYF	TGCACCAGCAGCCAAGGGCTAGCTCCAGATACGCAGTATTTT
TRBV19	NA	TRBJ1-5	NA	CASSIQGTWSNQPQHF	TGTGCCAGTAGTATACAGGGCACGTGGAGCAATCAGCCCCAGCATTTT
TRBV28	NA	TRBJ1-5	NA	CASSLGANQPQHF	TGTGCCAGCAGTTTGGGCGCTAATCAGCCCCAGCATTTT
TRBV30	NA	TRBJ2-7	NA	CAWSAVLGSFYEQYF	TGTGCCTGGTCGGCAGTATTAGGGAGTTTTTACGAGCAGTACTTC
TRBV5-6	TRBD1	TRBJ2-1	NA	CASSLENRGFEQFF	TGTGCCAGCAGCTTGGAAAACAGGGGGTTTGAGCAGTTCTTC
TRBV6-1	NA	TRBJ2-5	few	CASSEAFTRQETQYF	TGTGCCAGCAGTGAAGCATTTACCCGGCAAGAGACCCAGTACTTC
TRBV29-1	NA	TRBJ1-5	once	CSVPWGGAAQPQHF	TGCAGCGTTCCATGGGGCGGGGCCGCTCAGCCCCAGCATTTT
TRBV7-2	NA	TRBJ2-7	NA	CASSIARGTYEQYF	TGTGCCAGCAGCATCGCCAGGGGAACCTACGAGCAGTACTTC
TRBV5-4	TRBD2	TRBJ2-1	NA	CASSQSSGSNEQFF	TGTGCCAGCAGCCAATCTAGCGGGAGCAATGAGCAGTTCTTC
TRBV6-1	NA	TRBJ1-3	few	CASVGGLPGNTIYF	TGTGCCAGCGTTGGGGGCCTGCCTGGAAACACCATATATTTT
TRBV6-1	TRBD1	TRBJ2-2	NA	CASIGQGTGELFF	TGTGCCAGCATAGGACAGGGGACCGGGGAGCTGTTTTTT
TRBV6-5	TRBD2	TRBJ2-7	NA	CASSPRTSGGYEQYF	TGTGCCAGCAGCCCTAGGACTAGCGGGGGCTACGAGCAGTACTTC
TRBV29-1	TRBD2	TRBJ2-3	NA	CSVESSGNTDTQYF	TGCAGCGTTGAGTCTAGCGGGAACACAGATACGCAGTATTTT
TRBV6-5	TRBD2	TRBJ2-3	NA	CASRDLAGGTDTQYF	TGTGCCAGCAGGGACTTAGCGGGAGGCACAGATACGCAGTATTTT